The 2 T cell receptor beta chains below come from one sample, sequenced in a study of siplizumab effects on memory and regulatory T cells. The repertoire was sequenced with immunoSEQ multiplex PCR; TCRdb's copy has only in-frame clones and lacks some. The table shows about 110,000 clones, with about 90% occurring only once. Sequenced: Tregs sorted from blood. These receptors originate from a human donor in good health.

This clone was found a few times. The chain has TRBV19 and TRBJ1-3, with 8 bases fitting TRBD1. This CDR3 is built from 17 residues. V shed 5 bases, J shed 0 bases, and the junction held 9 bases outside the gene matches. The germline V gene has CDR1 LNHDA and CDR2 SQIVND (reference sequence). CDR3 residues: CASSLRTGRPSGNTIYF. CDR3 in DNA: TGTGCCAGTAGTCTCCGGACAGGGCGACCCTCTGGAAACACCATATATTTT. Full variable domain (rest looked up from reference TRBV19 and TRBJ1-3): DGGITQSPKYLFRKEGQNVTLSCEQNLNHDAMYWYRQDPGQGLRLIYYSQIVNDFQKGDIAEGYSVSREKKESFPLTVTSAQKNPTAFYLCASSLRTGRPSGNTIYFGEGSWLTVV.

As concerns this clone: A read error may account for a junction end that differs from germline. The chain employs TRBV5-1 and TRBJ2-1; D is perhaps TRBD2 (7 bases). This CDR3 spans 15 amino acids. Germline V gene data show CDR1 as SGHRS and CDR2 as YFSETQ. CDR3: CASSLGGGSYNEQFF. The CDR3 nucleotides read TGCGCCAGCAGTTTGGGGGGCGGGAGTTACAATGAGCAGTTCTTC.